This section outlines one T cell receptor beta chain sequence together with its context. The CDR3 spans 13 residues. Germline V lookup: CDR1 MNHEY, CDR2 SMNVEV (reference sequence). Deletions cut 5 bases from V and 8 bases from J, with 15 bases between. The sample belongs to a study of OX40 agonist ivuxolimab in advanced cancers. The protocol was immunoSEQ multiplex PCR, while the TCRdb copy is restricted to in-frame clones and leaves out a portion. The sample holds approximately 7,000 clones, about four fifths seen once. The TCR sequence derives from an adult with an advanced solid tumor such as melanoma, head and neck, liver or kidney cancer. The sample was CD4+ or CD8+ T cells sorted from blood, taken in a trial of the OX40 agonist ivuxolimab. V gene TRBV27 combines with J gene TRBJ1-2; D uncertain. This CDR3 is CASSPTRGGGYTF. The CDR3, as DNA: TGTGCCAGCAGTCCTACTCGAGGCGGCGGCTACACCTTC.